The next 29 T cell receptor beta chains were all read from a single sample in a study of shared clonotypes between healthy human individuals. The protocol was immunoSEQ multiplex PCR, while the TCRdb copy is restricted to in-frame clones and leaves out a portion. This sample has 1.5 million to 1.9 million clones, with 95% to 99% found just once. The sample taken for sequencing was naive CD4+ T cells sorted from blood. The subset is: CD45RA+ positively selected. These receptor sequences come from a man between 25 and 39 years old in good health.

This chain uses TRBV9 with TRBJ1-1; D is unresolved. In germline, CDR1 is SGDLS, CDR2 YYNGEE. V shed 1 base and J shed 1 base, with 8 bases lying between them. CDR3 size: 14 residues. CDR3 DNA: TGTGCCAGCAGCGTATTCGACAAGAACACTGAAGCTTTCTTT. Encoded protein: CASSVFDKNTEAFF.

The chain couples TRBV27 to TRBJ2-2; TRBD2 aligns across 14 bases. The CDR3 totals 21 residues. The V gene's germline CDR1 is MNHEY and CDR2 SMNVEV (reference sequence). V lost 6 bases, J lost 7 bases, and 22 bases stayed unmatched. The CDR3: CASSDGPTSGRAGIRSGELFF. For the CDR3, the DNA is TGTGCCAGCAGCGATGGCCCGACTAGCGGGAGGGCTGGAATCCGTAGCGGGGAGCTGTTTTTT.

The chain joins TRBV6-1 to TRBJ1-1, with D perhaps TRBD1 (6 bases). With 3 bases removed from V and 1 base from J, the gap between germline ends came to 9 bases. Germline values: CDR1 MNHNS, CDR2 SASEGT. CDR3 length equals 14 residues. CDR3 sequence: CASSEKGGNTEAFF. The CDR3 DNA follows: TGTGCCAGCAGTGAGAAAGGGGGGAACACTGAAGCTTTCTTT.

The rearrangement links TRBV7-9 to TRBJ2-7; 7 positions match TRBD2. The ends lost 5 bases at V and 2 bases at J; junction bases unmatched: 6. CDR1 and CDR2 from the germline V gene are SEHNR and FQNEAQ (reference sequence). The CDR3 extends over 14 amino acids. The CDR3 reads CASSHSTSTYEQYF. As DNA, the CDR3 is TGTGCCAGCAGCCACTCGACTAGCACCTACGAGCAGTACTTC.

The chain uses TRBV19 and TRBJ2-1; maybe TRBD2 (5 bases). Trimming removed 4 bases from V and 1 base from J, with 14 bases in between. The CDR3 is made up of 16 amino acids. Germline CDR1 is LNHDA and CDR2 is SQIVND (reference sequence). Here the CDR3 DNA reads TGTGCCAGTAGTAGCGGACCGGGGAAATCCTACAATGAGCAGTTCTTC. This gives the protein CASSSGPGKSYNEQFF.

The J gene is TRBJ1-3, the V gene TRBV9; TRBD1 agrees at 7 bases. Germline V CDR1 and CDR2: SGDLS, YYNGEE. Losses at the gene ends were 3 bases for V and 0 bases for J; bases not matched to a gene: 6. The CDR3 spans 16 residues. In nucleotides, the CDR3 is TGTGCCAGCAGCGAGACACACAGGGGCTCTGGAAACACCATATATTTT. Translated, it gives CASSETHRGSGNTIYF.

The chain joins TRBV4-1 to TRBJ2-1, with 7 bases that match TRBD2. CDR3 length: 16 amino acids. Germline lookup yields CDR1 MGHRA and CDR2 YSYEKL. The trim removed 4 bases at V and 11 bases at J, leaving 17 bases unmatched. The CDR3, as DNA: TGCGCCAGCAGCCCCCGAACTAGCGATTTCTGGCAACAGCAGTTCTTC. Its protein product is CASSPRTSDFWQQQFF.

The V call is TRBV6-1, the J call TRBJ2-5; 7 positions match TRBD2. The germline CDR1 and CDR2 sequences are MNHNS and SASEGT. The CDR3 is 13 amino acids. The junction had 4 bases not matched to a gene; V was cut back by 2 bases and J by 7 bases. This CDR3 is CASSEIAGGTQYF. The CDR3 nucleotides read TGTGCCAGCAGTGAAATAGCGGGTGGGACCCAGTACTTC.

This clone was found once. The V call is TRBV7-8, the J call TRBJ2-4, with a tentative D call TRBD2 (6 bases). The ends were cut back, 6 bases at V and 5 bases at J, with 20 bases in the middle. Germline CDR1 and CDR2: SGHVS and FQNEAQ. CDR3 length: 16 amino acids. DNA of the CDR3: TGTGCCAGCAGACCAAAAGGAATAGGAGGGGAAAACATTCAGTACTTC. This sequence encodes CASRPKGIGGENIQYF.

The chain is built from TRBV5-1 and TRBJ1-4, with 8 bases aligning to TRBD1. CDR3 length: 16 amino acids. In germline, CDR1 is SGHRS, CDR2 YFSETQ. With V trimmed by 2 bases and J by 3 bases, 6 bases remained unmatched. The CDR3 loop reads CASSLQGGQANEKLFF. The CDR3 nucleotides read TGCGCCAGCAGCTTACAGGGGGGACAGGCTAATGAAAAACTGTTTTTT.

The chain links TRBV2 to TRBJ2-4; 8 bases agree with TRBD2. Per the germline V gene, CDR1 is SNHLY and CDR2 is FYNNEI. With V trimmed by 5 bases and J by 2 bases, 2 bases remained unmatched. This CDR3 has 14 amino acids. The CDR3 nucleotides are TGTGCCAGCAGTCGGACTAGCCCCAAAAACATTCAGTACTTC. The encoded protein is CASSRTSPKNIQYF.

The rearrangement links TRBV6-6 to TRBJ2-2; D possibly corresponds to TRBD2 (6 bases). The germline CDR1 and CDR2 sequences are MNHNY and SVGAGI (reference sequence). Trimming removed 0 bases at V and 4 bases at J, with 9 bases between. The CDR3 runs 15 residues. CDR3 DNA sequence: TGTGCCAGCAGTTACTCCGTCGGGGGCACCGGGGAGCTGTTTTTT. Residues: CASSYSVGGTGELFF.

This clone is a singleton in its sample. The V gene is TRBV11-2, the J gene TRBJ2-5; tentative D call: TRBD2 (5 bases). Germline assignment: CDR1 SGHAT and CDR2 FQNNGV. V lost 5 bases to trimming and J lost 2 bases, with 21 bases between them. The length of the CDR3 is 17 residues. The CDR3 nucleotides are TGTGCCAGCAGCGGATACCGCGCGACGGACTCACAAGAGACCCAGTACTTC. Amino acid sequence: CASSGYRATDSQETQYF. Using reference TRBV11-2 and TRBJ2-5 for the parts outside the CDR3, the full variable domain is EAGVAQSPRYKIIEKRQSVAFWCNPISGHATLYWYQQILGQGPKLLIQFQNNGVVDDSQLPKDRFSAERLKGVDSTLKIQPAKLEDSAVYLCASSGYRATDSQETQYFGPGTRLLVL.

This chain connects TRBV5-1 to TRBJ2-1; D possibly corresponds to TRBD1 (6 bases). From germline, CDR1 is SGHRS and CDR2 YFSETQ. The CDR3 contains 15 residues. The germline V and J ends were trimmed by 2 bases and 4 bases, with 13 bases remaining between them. In nucleotides, the CDR3 is TGCGCCAGCAGCTTACAGACAGGAATATACAATGAGCAGTTCTTC. Translation gives CASSLQTGIYNEQFF.

V gene TRBV28 combines with J gene TRBJ1-2, with D tentatively TRBD1 (6 bases). This CDR3 is built from 16 residues. V was clipped by 4 bases and J by 4 bases, with 19 bases between them. From germline, CDR1 is MDHEN and CDR2 SYDVKM. The CDR3 is CASSSREGQYSYGYTF. Here the CDR3 DNA reads TGTGCCAGCAGTTCCAGGGAAGGACAGTATAGCTATGGCTACACCTTC.

The J gene is TRBJ1-1, the V gene TRBV29-1, with D possibly being TRBD1 (5 bases). CDR1 SQVTM and CDR2 ANQGSEA come from the germline V gene. CDR3 length: 13 amino acids. The V end lost 8 bases, the J end lost 0 bases, and 13 bases lay between the germline ends. The CDR3: CSTRQTMNTEAFF. The CDR3 region has the DNA TGCAGCACACGACAGACAATGAACACTGAAGCTTTCTTT.

The chain couples TRBV14 to TRBJ2-7; 11 bases line up with TRBD1. The junction had 15 bases not matched to a gene; V was cut back by 4 bases and J by 1 base. The CDR3 totals 19 residues. CDR1 SGHDN and CDR2 FVKESK come from the germline V gene. CDR3 DNA: TGTGCCAGCAGCCTGGCGGACAGGGGGCGATCAGTCGGTTCCTACGAGCAGTACTTC. Its translation is CASSLADRGRSVGSYEQYF.

The chain employs TRBV28 and TRBJ1-5, with TRBD1 identical over 8 bases. The germline CDR1 and CDR2 sequences are MDHEN and SYDVKM. This CDR3 has 17 amino acids. Trimming cost V 2 bases and J 1 base; bases outside gene matches: 7. As DNA, the CDR3 is TGTGCCAGCAGTTTACCGAGTACAGGGGGGAGCAATCAGCCCCAGCATTTT. It translates to CASSLPSTGGSNQPQHF.

The V call is TRBV5-1, the J call TRBJ2-5; TRBD2 matches 12 bases. The ends lost 5 bases at V and 5 bases at J; junction bases unmatched: 10. Germline CDR1 and CDR2: SGHRS and YFSETQ. The CDR3 consists of 16 residues. In DNA form, the CDR3 reads TGCGCCAGCAGTCAGACTAGCGGGAGCCATATGGAGACCCAGTACTTC. It encodes CASSQTSGSHMETQYF.

As regards this clone: The same CDR3 also results from other DNA sequences found in this sample. The CDR3 DNA reads as TGTGCCAGCAGCCCCACTGGGGGTGAGCAGTTCTTC. This gives the protein CASSPTGGEQFF. V and J are TRBV11-3 and TRBJ2-1; D is tentatively TRBD1 or TRBD2 (5 bases each). Germline loops: CDR1 SGHNT, CDR2 YENEEA. The germline V and J ends were trimmed by 5 bases and 9 bases, with 11 bases remaining between them. The CDR3 sequence is 12 residues long.

V is TRBV25-1 and J is TRBJ2-7; 7 bases match TRBD2. The V segment lost 1 base and the J segment 11 bases; nucleotides outside the gene matches: 5. Germline V gene data show CDR1 as MGHDK and CDR2 as SYGVNS. The CDR3 is 12 residues long. CDR3 loop: CASSEWGEGKYF. The DNA of the CDR3 is TGTGCCAGCAGTGAATGGGGGGAGGGGAAGTACTTC.

The chain has TRBV5-1 and TRBJ2-1; 8 positions agree with TRBD1. Per the germline V gene, CDR1 is SGHRS and CDR2 is YFSETQ. With V trimmed by 4 bases and J by 6 bases, 12 bases remained unmatched. The CDR3 contains 16 residues. The CDR3 bases are TGCGCCAGCAGCCCTGGGGACAGGATCCCGGGCAATGAGCAGTTCTTC. This sequence encodes CASSPGDRIPGNEQFF.

The table lists this clone with a count of one. The gene calls are TRBV4-1 and TRBJ1-3; tentatively, D is TRBD1 (5 bases). Looked up from germline, CDR1 is MGHRA and CDR2 is YSYEKL. This CDR3 spans 19 amino acids. Trimming pared 0 bases from V and 0 bases from J, leaving 18 bases between. Written as DNA, the CDR3 is TGCGCCAGCAGCCAAGATCTCGGGGGGGTAGGGACCTCTGGAAACACCATATATTTT. Amino acid sequence: CASSQDLGGVGTSGNTIYF.

This chain joins TRBV18 and TRBJ2-3; D is unclear. In germline, CDR1 is KGHSH, CDR2 LQKENI. The V and J ends lost 1 base and 4 bases respectively, with 6 bases between them. There are 13 residues in the CDR3. CDR3 DNA: TGTGCCAGCTCACCACTAGAAGCAGATACGCAGTATTTT. The encoded protein is CASSPLEADTQYF.

The rearrangement joins TRBV6-5 to TRBJ2-7, with unresolved D. Germline-derived CDR1 and CDR2 are MNHEY and SVGAGI. The V and J ends lost 0 bases and 4 bases respectively, with 13 bases between them. The CDR3 length is 15 residues. The CDR3 coding sequence is TGTGCCAGCAGTTACTCGTCCAGGCCGCTTTACGAGCAGTACTTC. Amino acids: CASSYSSRPLYEQYF.

V usage is TRBV6-5 and J usage is TRBJ2-7; either TRBD1 or TRBD2 may fit D (5 bases each). Germline loops: CDR1 MNHEY, CDR2 SVGAGI. The germline V and J ends were trimmed by 8 bases and 5 bases, with 10 bases remaining between them. The CDR3 contains 11 residues. CDR3 loop: CASGDAHEQYF. Here the CDR3 DNA reads TGTGCCAGCGGGGACGCCCACGAGCAGTACTTC.

This chain links TRBV27 with TRBJ2-7, with 9 bases matching TRBD2. After removal of 9 bases from V and 5 bases from J, the junction contained 8 bases not matched to a gene. This CDR3 is 13 amino acids long. Germline assignment: CDR1 MNHEY and CDR2 SMNVEV (reference sequence). The CDR3 DNA is TGTGCCAGGAGACTAGCGGAGCTTCACGAGCAGTACTTC. It translates to CARRLAELHEQYF.

This sequence joins TRBV28 and TRBJ2-1, with 10 nucleotides matching TRBD2. The CDR3 loop spans 21 amino acids. Trimming at V came to 8 bases and at J to 2 bases, leaving 24 bases not matched to a gene. In germline, CDR1 is MDHEN, CDR2 SYDVKM. The CDR3 protein is CASPPSRGGLAGVFPYNEQFF. For the CDR3, the DNA is TGTGCCAGCCCGCCATCTCGAGGGGGCCTAGCGGGAGTGTTTCCCTACAATGAGCAGTTCTTC.

This chain joins TRBV29-1 and TRBJ2-3; 13 positions agree with TRBD2. The V gene end was trimmed by 6 bases and the J gene end by 5 bases; junction bases not matched to a gene: 14. CDR3 length: 17 residues. The germline CDR1 and CDR2 sequences are SQVTM and ANQGSEA. CDR3 bases: TGCAGCGTAGAACTAGCGGGAGGGCCGGGTAGTCTAGATACGCAGTATTTT. Protein sequence: CSVELAGGPGSLDTQYF.